The 4 T cell receptor beta chains presented below share a single source sample, sequenced in a study of CD8 T cells in Susac syndrome. It was with random hexamers that 0.5 to 1 ug RNA was reverse transcribed. Via MiXCR, TCRdb re-called the immunoSEQ multiplex PCR reads, giving one row per CDR3 protein. The table records roughly 300,000 distinct CDR3 sequences, about 88% of them present only once. Sequenced sample: CD8+ T cells from PBMCs. The source is a human donor with multiple sclerosis.

This clonotype was counted only a few times. Here the CDR3 reads CASSVRRKTNYGYTF. The CDR3 nucleotides are TGTGCCAGCAGTGTTAGACGGAAGACCAACTATGGCTACACCTTC. The chain combines TRBV6-1 with TRBJ1-2, with unresolved D. The CDR3 covers 15 residues. Germline V gives CDR1 MNHNS, CDR2 SASEGT. V lost 4 bases, J lost 2 bases, and 14 bases lay in between.

The V gene is TRBV24-1, the J gene TRBJ2-5; TRBD1 agrees at 7 bases. After removal of 5 bases from V and 9 bases from J, the junction contained 5 bases not matched to a gene. CDR3 length: 12 residues. CDR1 KGHDR and CDR2 SFDVKD come from the germline V gene. The chain's CDR3 is CATSGVTGAQYF. The DNA for the CDR3 is TGTGCCACCAGTGGCGTTACAGGGGCCCAGTACTTC.

V gene TRBV20-1 combines with J gene TRBJ2-7; 9 bases are shared with TRBD2. Germline CDR1 is DFQATT and CDR2 is SNEGSKA (reference sequence). V was pared by 5 bases and J by 6 bases, with 17 bases of the junction left unmatched. The CDR3 covers 16 residues. For the CDR3, the DNA is TGCAGTGCTCCGTTTCGACTAGCGGAGTTCCCTGGCGAGCAGTACTTC. It translates to CSAPFRLAEFPGEQYF.

The chain employs TRBV6-2 or TRBV6-3 and TRBJ2-5; the D gene could be TRBD1 or TRBD2 (5 bases each). CDR1 and CDR2 from the germline V gene are MNHEY and SVGEGT. The CDR3 is 15 residues long. Trimming pared 3 bases from V and 4 bases from J, leaving 15 bases between. CDR3 sequence reads: CASSYLGGAGETQYF. CDR3 nucleotide sequence: TGTGCCAGCAGTTATCTTGGGGGAGCTGGAGAGACCCAGTACTTC.